Listed below are T cell receptor beta chains from one sample, sequenced in a study of blood T cell repertoires in COVID-19. Generated by immunoSEQ multiplex PCR, the TCRdb table keeps only in-frame clones and is missing some. In the table there are fewer than 350,000 clones, 65% to 90% of which are singletons. Sequenced: peripheral blood. These receptors were collected from a human donor in a cohort sampled during active COVID-19. CDR3s include the opening cysteine and the closing phenylalanine or tryptophan. The D gene is left open where the match is weak. Clone size is shown for a subset of rows, as once, few, many or a class of expanded clone.

abundance	d_gene	v_gene	j_gene	CDR3aa	CDR3nt
NA	NA	TRBV2	TRBJ1-5	CASSDSASNQPQHF	TGTGCCAGCAGTGACAGCGCAAGCAATCAGCCCCAGCATTTT
NA	TRBD1	TRBV5-8	TRBJ2-1	CASSFRDRLYNEQFF	TGTGCCAGCAGCTTTCGGGACAGGCTTTACAATGAGCAGTTCTTC
NA	TRBD2	TRBV14	TRBJ2-3	CASSALTSGGADTQYF	TGTGCCAGCAGCGCACTGACTAGCGGGGGGGCAGATACGCAGTATTTT
NA	NA	TRBV14	TRBJ1-1	CASTTIVGSNTEAFF	TGTGCCAGCACCACCATCGTGGGCTCCAACACTGAAGCTTTCTTT
NA	TRBD1	TRBV25-1	TRBJ2-7	CASSDWDRETYEQYF	TGTGCCAGCAGTGACTGGGACAGGGAGACCTACGAGCAGTACTTC
NA	NA	TRBV9	TRBJ2-3	CASSVERTGGTTDTQYF	TGTGCCAGCAGCGTAGAGCGGACTGGGGGGACCACAGATACGCAGTATTTT
NA	NA	TRBV20-1	TRBJ1-1	CSAGGREAFF	TGCAGTGCTGGTGGCAGGGAAGCTTTCTTT
NA	TRBD1	TRBV27	TRBJ2-1	CASAMDRDPYNEQFF	TGTGCCAGCGCAATGGACAGGGATCCGTACAATGAGCAGTTCTTC
NA	TRBD1	TRBV7-2	TRBJ2-7	CASRWTGSYEQYF	TGTGCCAGCCGATGGACAGGTTCCTACGAGCAGTACTTC
NA	TRBD1	TRBV7-8	TRBJ2-7	CASSLGRDRALNSYEQYF	TGTGCCAGCAGCTTGGGCCGGGACAGAGCCCTTAACTCCTACGAGCAGTACTTC
once	NA	TRBV29-1	TRBJ1-1	CSVVPGLNTEAFF	TGCAGCGTTGTGCCAGGATTGAACACTGAAGCTTTCTTT
NA	TRBD1	TRBV12-5	TRBJ1-5	CASAPGQGNQPQHF	TGTGCTAGTGCCCCGGGACAGGGGAATCAGCCCCAGCATTTT
NA	TRBD1	TRBV7-9	TRBJ1-1	CASSLQGGMNTEAFF	TGTGCCAGCAGCTTACAGGGGGGAATGAACACTGAAGCTTTCTTT
NA	NA	TRBV5-1	TRBJ2-7	CASTKGTTQSSYEQYF	TGCGCCAGCACCAAAGGGACAACCCAAAGCTCCTACGAGCAGTACTTC
NA	NA	TRBV20-1	TRBJ2-1	CRPGNEQFF	TGCAGGCCAGGAAATGAGCAGTTCTTC
NA	NA	TRBV7-3	TRBJ1-1	CASSPQGNTEAFF	TGTGCCAGCAGCCCACAGGGGAACACTGAAGCTTTCTTT
NA	NA	TRBV5-1	TRBJ1-1	CASSLPGFNTEAFF	TGCGCCAGCAGCTTGCCGGGTTTTAACACTGAAGCTTTCTTT
NA	NA	TRBV6-1	TRBJ1-1	CASSDGGGITEAFF	TGTGCCAGCAGTGATGGGGGAGGTATCACTGAAGCTTTCTTT
NA	NA	TRBV30	TRBJ2-2	CAWTAGGELFF	TGTGCCTGGACGGCGGGCGGGGAGCTGTTTTTT
NA	TRBD1	TRBV27	TRBJ2-7	CASRVRGSDEQYF	TGTGCCAGCAGAGTCAGGGGGAGCGACGAGCAGTACTTC
NA	NA	TRBV5-1	TRBJ2-7	CASSLGLALSSYEQYF	TGCGCCAGCAGCTTGGGCCTAGCGCTAAGCTCCTACGAGCAGTACTTC
NA	NA	TRBV4-1	TRBJ2-7	CASSQGRDSDEQYF	TGCGCCAGCAGCCAGGGGCGGGACTCCGACGAGCAGTACTTC
NA	TRBD1	TRBV14	TRBJ1-1	CASSQEGKDRTEAFF	TGTGCCAGCAGCCAAGAGGGGAAGGACAGGACTGAAGCTTTCTTT
NA	TRBD1	TRBV27	TRBJ1-5	CASSLLQGQGPGPQHF	TGTGCCAGCAGTTTGTTACAGGGACAGGGTCCCGGGCCCCAGCATTTT
once	NA	TRBV9	TRBJ1-1	CASSRTLNTEAFF	TGTGCCAGCAGCCGTACATTGAACACTGAAGCTTTCTTT
NA	TRBD1	TRBV2	TRBJ1-1	CASRGQMNTEAFF	TGTGCCAGCAGGGGACAGATGAACACTGAAGCTTTCTTT
NA	NA	TRBV29-1	TRBJ1-2	CSARDYNGYTF	TGCAGCGCCCGGGACTATAATGGCTACACCTTC
NA	NA	TRBV27	TRBJ1-5	CASSSNNQPQHF	TGTGCCAGCAGTTCAAACAATCAGCCCCAGCATTTT
NA	TRBD1	TRBV10-2	TRBJ2-7	CASSRQGAGYEQYF	TGCGCCAGCAGTCGACAGGGGGCAGGTTACGAGCAGTACTTC
NA	NA	TRBV6-5	TRBJ2-1	CASSLNRDEQFF	TGTGCCAGCAGTTTGAACAGGGATGAGCAGTTCTTC
NA	TRBD1	TRBV24-1	TRBJ2-3	CATSDLQGASDTQYF	TGTGCCACCAGTGATTTACAGGGGGCGTCAGATACGCAGTATTTT
once	NA	TRBV30	TRBJ2-5	CAWRGGGKEETQYF	TGTGCCTGGAGAGGGGGGGGGAAAGAAGAGACCCAGTACTTC
NA	TRBD1	TRBV18	TRBJ1-1	CASSPPNRGRTEAFF	TGTGCCAGCTCACCACCGAACAGGGGCCGGACTGAAGCTTTCTTT
NA	TRBD2	TRBV5-1	TRBJ2-3	CASSSGLAGGDTQYF	TGCGCCAGCAGCTCGGGACTAGCGGGGGGAGATACGCAGTATTTT
NA	NA	TRBV6-5	TRBJ1-5	CASSYYQSNQPQHF	TGTGCCAGCAGTTACTATCAGAGCAATCAGCCCCAGCATTTT
NA	NA	TRBV6-5	TRBJ2-7	CASRLVRDTSEQYF	TGTGCCAGCAGGCTAGTACGGGACACTAGCGAGCAGTACTTC
NA	NA	TRBV6-1	TRBJ1-2	CASSESGFYGYTF	TGTGCCAGCAGTGAATCAGGGTTCTATGGCTACACCTTC
NA	TRBD1	TRBV6-1	TRBJ1-2	CASSAPTGGAFDAYTF	TGTGCCAGCAGTGCACCGACAGGGGGCGCCTTCGATGCCTACACCTTC
NA	NA	TRBV7-2	TRBJ2-7	CASSLSVDLYEQYF	TGTGCCAGCAGCTTATCGGTAGATCTCTACGAGCAGTACTTC
NA	TRBD1	TRBV6-5	TRBJ2-5	CASTIDRAGRETQYF	TGTGCCAGCACTATTGACAGGGCCGGTAGGGAGACCCAGTACTTC
few	TRBD1	TRBV9	TRBJ2-7	CASSGGQGTYEQYF	TGTGCCAGCAGCGGAGGACAGGGCACCTACGAGCAGTACTTC
NA	TRBD1	TRBV19	TRBJ2-5	CASTSGTGWRETQYF	TGTGCCAGTACCTCCGGGACAGGGTGGCGAGAGACCCAGTACTTC
NA	NA	TRBV5-1	TRBJ1-5	CASSLGPTGHSNQPQHF	TGCGCCAGCAGCCTGGGCCCGACAGGACATAGCAATCAGCCCCAGCATTTT
NA	NA	TRBV24-1	TRBJ2-3	CATSDPQGGGTDTQYF	TGTGCCACCAGTGATCCGCAGGGTGGGGGGACAGATACGCAGTATTTT
NA	NA	TRBV7-9	TRBJ2-5	CASSAGRGEETQYF	TGTGCCAGCAGCGCGGGCAGGGGTGAAGAGACCCAGTACTTC
NA	TRBD1	TRBV7-3	TRBJ1-1	CASSQGQGAGSFF	TGTGCCAGCAGCCAGGGACAGGGGGCTGGGTCTTTCTTT
NA	TRBD2	TRBV7-9	TRBJ2-2	CASRPGLAQNTGELFF	TGTGCCAGCAGACCTGGACTAGCGCAAAACACCGGGGAGCTGTTTTTT
few	NA	TRBV4-1	TRBJ2-1	CASSSESSYNEQFF	TGCGCCAGCAGTAGTGAAAGCTCCTACAATGAGCAGTTCTTC
NA	TRBD1	TRBV7-8	TRBJ1-1	CASSLVHPGTGNTEAFF	TGTGCCAGCAGCTTAGTTCACCCTGGGACAGGGAACACTGAAGCTTTCTTT
NA	TRBD1	TRBV4-1	TRBJ1-5	CASSQDRGINQPQHF	TGCGCCAGCAGCCAGGACAGGGGGATCAATCAGCCCCAGCATTTT